This T cell receptor beta chain emerged from a study of cytomegalovirus exposure and HLA in healthy donors (dated by TCRdb to 2017 to 2019). Background for the entire study: An earlier analysis of some 600 of the donors reported under 300 Gb of sequence data and about 120 million unique TCR beta sequences obtained from around 170 million T cells. An early release covering roughly 640 HLA-typed donors comprised about 300 gigabases of sequencing data and around 86 million unique TCR sequences. Among the approximately 400 genotyped donors, around 81% belonged to the genetic ancestry cluster associated with self-reported Caucasian donors. The aim of the study was to test whether cataloging public T cell receptors could identify signatures of past pathogen exposure. The study profiled the T cell repertoires of about 640 subjects by immunosequencing and related them to cytomegalovirus serostatus. Besides the first cohort of 550 to 750 subjects, a separate validation cohort made up of roughly 120 different subjects was used. High-throughput TCR immunosequencing, statistical association of individual TCRs with disease status, and machine learning were combined to predict cytomegalovirus infection status. In a later analysis, previously published TCR beta repertoires from 550 to 750 donors were re-analyzed and high-resolution HLA genotyping was added so that TCR occurrence patterns could be studied. The later analysis used no new phenotypic data to find candidate immune exposures, relying instead on TCR beta sequences and their occurrence across donors. An earlier analysis of 587 of the donors used high-throughput TCR beta sequencing to judge whether each TCR beta V gene segment behaved as functional or pseudogenic. Alongside the repertoire data, information on donor age, sex, ethnicity and CMV serostatus was compiled. In a later genetic analysis, genome-wide SNP genotypes for about three fifths of the roughly 670 donors were used, and that subset was treated as a discovery cohort. All discovery cohort repertoires had been generated on a single sequencing platform. HLA typing covered class I and class II loci at four-digit resolution. The number of typed donors differed by locus: roughly 620-640 for A, B, C, DRB1 and DQB1; 522 for DQA1; about 600 for DPA1; and roughly 450 for DPB1. Several DR-DQ haplotypes were treated as single units for association and clustering because of strong linkage in the cohort. Among about 360 genotyped donors of the cohort, an average of about 240,000 unique TCR beta nucleotide sequences were sequenced per donor, approximately 20% of them non-productive. Broader findings and caveats from the paper: When HLA alleles, especially DR and DQ, strongly co-occurred, TCR associations were difficult to assign to individual alleles. In a later analysis, TCR association rates were found to vary across HLA loci, with the most associated TCRs seen for DRB1 alleles and the fewest for HLA-C alleles. An earlier analysis of around 500 of the donors showed that most TCR beta V segments appeared in productive rearrangements either about 90% or about 30% of the time, which broadly matched IMGT annotations. According to a later genetic analysis, donors in an Asian-associated ancestry cluster had fewer N-insertions in productive TCRs than the approximately 610-donor mean. The only immune exposure information available for the cohort was CMV serostatus. Only TCR beta chains were sequenced in this cohort, and the absence of alpha or paired-chain data limited detectable features. The authors suggested that the approach could potentially be extended to other disease states and immunological phenotypes. A few of the identified cytomegalovirus-associated TCR beta chains were confirmed in vitro to be specific for cytomegalovirus antigens. Because HLA typing was missing for some donors at each locus, association tests included only the typed subset. The presence/absence analyses assumed that sequencing depth was roughly uniform across donors, and that assumption may not be true. In a later analysis, HLA-associated TCR beta chains were found to be more clonally expanded and to have lower generation probabilities than equally common non-associated chains. The study listed approximately 150 TCR beta chains as associated with cytomegalovirus. In a later analysis, several top co-occurrence clusters were reported to appear linked to parvovirus B19, influenza, CMV and Epstein-Barr virus. A further reported finding was that TCR beta sequences accurately predicted the HLA-A and HLA-B alleles for most subjects in the first cohort. While some public TCRs were present in many individuals, most TCR sequences turned up only very rarely across donors. Cytomegalovirus status was reported to be diagnosed by the classifier with high specificity and sensitivity in both the original and validation cohorts. Because the 87-base-pair reads could not distinguish some IMGT-functional V segments, including TRBV6-2 and TRBV6-3, those segments were excluded. Linkage disequilibrium might explain the correlated functional status among segregating V segments, but an unknown experimental factor could not be excluded. Seventeen rarely observed V segments, including chromosome 9 orphons, were excluded from the earlier analysis of just under 600 of the donors because counts were too low. An association between a missense DCLRE1C variant and V-gene and J-gene trimming of TCR beta chains was found in a later genetic analysis and replicated in an independent cohort. A cluster of highly shared sequence variants was judged likely to be a technical artifact of the sequencing pipeline. At a false discovery rate of 0.05, a later analysis linked 16,000 or so TCR beta sequences to specific HLA alleles. Most CMV-associated TCR beta chains appeared to be HLA-restricted in a later analysis, and the HLA associations seemed to be driven largely by CMV exposure.

The cohort consisted of 600 to 700 healthy bone marrow donors. All cohort members were sampled while nominally healthy, although unrecorded immune exposures were likely present. The donor tested CMV seropositive, placing the donor among the 290 or so seropositive members of the cohort. A peripheral blood sample was provided by each donor, and peripheral blood mononuclear cells were used for TCR beta sequencing. Genomic DNA extraction from the blood cell samples was performed with the Qiagen DNeasy Blood Extraction Kit. In regard to this clone: No cognate antigen has been identified for it. No quality values exist for individual bases; no much larger clone is one base distant.

Trimming leaves V shorter by 6 bases and J shorter by 9 bases, with the junction holding 10 bases beyond the gene matches. Including cysteine and phenylalanine, the CDR3 has 15 amino acids. Only the CDR3 portion is preserved as DNA: 45 bases, with reading frame beginning at the first base. The germline V gene provides CDR1 SGHTA and CDR2 FQGTGA. Library preparation was by the immunoSEQ multiplex PCR assay. For the multiplex PCR, a mixture combining 60 forward primers for TCR Vbeta segments and 13 reverse primers for TCR Jbeta segments was used. Amplification of the CDR3 region of rearranged TCR beta genes was performed with a multiplex PCR assay on genomic DNA. On the Illumina HiSeq System, the amplified TCR beta libraries were sequenced as 87-base-pair reads. In the authors' own workflow: Across the roughly 670 repertoires, a later analysis counted around 80 million unique TCR beta chains, about 10 million of which were shared by at least two donors. A nearest-neighbor algorithm error-corrected the raw reads and collapsed the reads into unique sequences, merging closely related sequences to remove PCR and sequencing errors. V, D and J gene segments were assigned by aligning CDR3 sequences to IMGT reference sequences. For a sequence to be retained, a match of at least six nucleotides to both a V gene segment and a J gene segment was required. A rearrangement counted as productive if the CDR3 had no stop codons and remained in frame with V and J, and every other rearrangement counted as non-productive. Following IMGT convention, CDR3 was defined as the stretch from the second conserved V-encoded cysteine up to the conserved J-encoded phenylalanine. The earlier analysis of around 640 of the donors excluded sequences that lacked an unambiguous match to a single V gene segment. An earlier analysis of a few hundred of the donors called V segments functional above 56.7% productive rearrangements and segregating when the between-donor standard deviation exceeded 5%. A statistical classification framework was built to diagnose cytomegalovirus status from the catalog of TCR beta chain sequences. A later analysis assigned V and J genes by comparing TCR nucleotide sequences with IMGT/GENE-DB human TR gene sequences. In a later analysis, CDR3 sequences and most-parsimonious VDJ recombination scenarios were assigned using the TCRdist pipeline. In a later analysis, each TCR beta chain was defined by its CDR3 amino acid sequence together with its V-gene family, and reads without a unique V-gene family were excluded. As a way to deal with suspected cross-contamination and a sequencing artifact, a later analysis dropped hundreds of nucleotide sequences that were highly shared and had low generation probability. In a later analysis, a clonal expansion index was calculated for each public chain from normalized within-repertoire ranks of inferred template counts. In a later analysis, generation probabilities were computed using a VDJ recombination model fitted to out-of-frame rearrangements, and the results were checked against IGoR. In a later analysis, TCR-TCR, TCR-HLA and TCR-CMV co-occurrence was scored with hypergeometric tests, and a repertoire-size bias correction was applied to TCR pairs. False discovery rates were estimated in a later analysis by permuting HLA or CMV assignments 20 times. In a later analysis, co-occurring TCRs were grouped using DBSCAN, with TCRdist sequence similarity added in when clustering inside HLA-allele-positive subsets. Repertoires with fewer than 30,000 or more than 120,000 public chains were left out of co-occurrence clustering, as were about 5 repertoires with anomalous nucleotide sharing. TCRdb obtained this table from immuneACCESS and retained in-frame rearrangements with V and J assigned. These tables miss some clones; where compared with another copy, unresolved V genes account for less than half of the shortfall, and the remainder is unexplained. D and trimming were read from the DNA, whereas the V and J calls and clone size are those reported in that table. This sample lists about 97,000 clones; roughly four fifths were detected once. The ten largest account for approximately 5.4% of the sample.

The chain links TRBV7-3 with TRBJ1-6; 8 bases in the middle match TRBD1. The source of this sequence is a man aged 40-50 years in good health and CMV-seropositive. The material sequenced was PBMCs. The CDR3 protein is CASRKGGTGISPLHF. The nucleotide sequence is given as TGTGCCAGCAGGAAAGGGGGGACAGGTATTTCACCCCTCCACTTT.